Sequencing of this TCR beta chain was carried out in a study of T cells in Graves' hyperthyroidism and ophthalmopathy. Points from the study as a whole: Expanded thyroid clonotypes (above 0.001) were mostly also found in blood.

This clonotype appeared many times. Its antigen is not known. RNA transcripts served as the template for amplifying TCR beta CDR3 regions. The HTBI primer set served for first-round RT-PCR of the TCR CDR3. One entry per CDR3 protein, called by TCRdb with MiXCR from the multiplex PCR reads. The sample carries some 500,000 distinct CDR3 sequences, around 15% recorded once. The CDR3 extends over 15 amino acids. CDR1 is KGHSH and CDR2 is LQKENI in the germline V gene. V was pared by 4 bases and J by 3 bases, with 8 bases of the junction left unmatched. The receptor comes from a woman under 40 with Graves' ophthalmopathy. The chain couples TRBV18 to TRBJ2-7, with TRBD1 matching over 8 bases. Sequenced: blood. As DNA, the CDR3 is TGTGCCAGCTCACTTGGACAGGGACGATACTACGAGCAGTACTTC. This encodes CASSLGQGRYYEQYF.